The entry that follows covers one T cell receptor (beta chain) sequence. Antigen specificity is unknown. Only one heparinised blood draw was taken per donor, and its volume averaged around 110 mL. CD4+ naive, central memory, regulatory and stem cell-like memory subsets were isolated by sorting on CD45RO/CCR7/CD25/CD127/CD95/CD27. Of the isolated RNA, all was reverse transcribed, and so the sequenced material was expressed TCRB transcripts. Libraries were prepared by immunoSEQ multiplex PCR; TCRdb keeps only in-frame clonotypes and omits some of them. The table lists 200,000 to 250,000 clones, 11% to 15% of them singletons. The V and J ends lost 0 bases and 4 bases, in that order; junction bases with no gene match: 14. The CDR3 contains 18 residues. CDR1 is KGHSH and CDR2 is LQKENI in the germline V gene. These data belong to a study of beta chain features in type 1 diabetes. Study outcomes and limitations: Moderate yet significant TCRB CDR3 shortening was seen in Type 1 diabetes patients in all four CD4+ subsets. Lower insertion and higher deletion counts appeared at VDJ junctions in type 1 diabetes patients.

Specimen: naive CD4+ T cells from blood. V is TRBV18 and J is TRBJ1-1, with 7 bases matching TRBD1. The clonotype originates from a woman aged 40 to 50 in good health. The CDR3 region has the DNA TGTGCCAGCTCACCACCGGAATCATGGATGAGGGGGCTCACTGAAGCTTTCTTT. This sequence encodes CASSPPESWMRGLTEAFF.